Presented here are 21 T cell receptor beta chains from one specimen sequenced in a study of cytomegalovirus exposure and HLA in healthy donors. Use of 60 Vbeta and 13 Jbeta primers characterized the PCR. TCRdb's copy holds only in-frame clones and misses some; the assay was immunoSEQ multiplex PCR. The table records 130,000 to 150,000 clones, roughly 75% of them present only once. The sequencing input was PBMCs. The receptors stem from a man in his forties in good health and CMV-seropositive.

This clone has a single count. This chain uses TRBV2 with TRBJ2-2; 16 bases line up with TRBD2. CDR1 and CDR2 (germline): SNHLY, FYNNEI. The CDR3 loop spans 20 amino acids. After removal of 5 bases from V and 1 base from J, the junction contained 10 bases not matched to a gene. CDR3 coding DNA: TGTGCCAGCAGTTTAGGCCCCGGGACTAGCGGGAGGGGGAACACCGGGGAGCTGTTTTTT. This encodes CASSLGPGTSGRGNTGELFF.

This rearrangement joins TRBV19 to TRBJ2-7; 8 nucleotides align to TRBD2. Trimming removed 1 base from V and 7 bases from J; junction bases left unmatched: 18. CDR1 and CDR2 (germline): LNHDA, SQIVND (reference sequence). The CDR3 has 18 amino acids. CDR3 loop: CASSIGGSSGTRFREQYF. CDR3 bases: TGTGCCAGTAGTATAGGAGGCTCTTCAGGGACTAGATTTCGGGAGCAGTACTTC.

The V and J genes are TRBV7-8 and TRBJ2-3, with a possible D match to TRBD1 (5 bases). The CDR3 runs 13 residues. With 1 base removed from V and 10 bases from J, the gap between germline ends came to 12 bases. Per the germline V gene, CDR1 is SGHVS and CDR2 is FQNEAQ. The CDR3: CASSLGRERAQYF. In nucleotides, the CDR3 is TGTGCCAGCAGCTTAGGCAGGGAACGGGCGCAGTATTTT.

Points on this clone: Its ends do not fully match the called genes, so a read error is possible. The chain is built from TRBV9 and TRBJ1-2; weak D call: TRBD1 (6 bases). CDR3 length: 13 amino acids. Germline assignment: CDR1 SGDLS and CDR2 YYNGEE. The CDR3 loop reads CASSTQGNYGYTF. The CDR3 DNA sequence: TGTGCCAGCAGCACACAGGGTAACTATGGCTACACCTTT.

The sample holds one count of this clone. The chain uses TRBV29-1 and TRBJ2-2, with 8 nucleotides matching TRBD1. Unmatched junction bases numbered 8, after V lost 2 bases and J lost 6 bases. In germline, CDR1 is SQVTM, CDR2 ANQGSEA. The CDR3 has 15 amino acids. DNA for the CDR3: TGCAGCGTTGAATCCGGGTGGGGACAGGCCGGGGAGCTGTTTTTT. Protein: CSVESGWGQAGELFF.

The rearrangement joins TRBV27 to TRBJ2-1; 8 bases are shared with TRBD2. CDR3 length equals 15 residues. CDR1 is MNHEY, CDR2 SMNVEV, per germline (reference sequence). Trimming took 7 bases from V and 3 from J; bases not matched to a gene: 8. CDR3 DNA: TGTGCCAGCAAGTGGGCGGGGGGAAGCTACAATGAGCAGTTCTTC. This codes for CASKWAGGSYNEQFF.

The chain has TRBV5-1 and TRBJ1-5; TRBD1 agrees at 9 bases. J gave up 9 bases and V 5 bases, and 9 bases lay outside the gene matches. The germline V gene has CDR1 SGHRS and CDR2 YFSETQ. This CDR3 region has 14 residues. CDR3: CASSRTGVLGPQHF. CDR3 bases: TGCGCCAGCAGTCGGACAGGGGTCTTGGGGCCCCAGCATTTT.

This sequence joins TRBV2 and TRBJ2-1, with TRBD2 matching over 8 bases. Germline CDR1 reads SNHLY; CDR2 reads FYNNEI. The CDR3 extends over 14 amino acids. V gave up 7 bases and J gave up 6 bases; unmatched junction bases: 8. The CDR3 protein is CASKGLAVVNEQFF. For the CDR3, the DNA is TGTGCCAGCAAAGGACTAGCAGTGGTCAATGAGCAGTTCTTC.

V gene TRBV15 combines with J gene TRBJ1-4; a weak D match, TRBD1 (5 bases). Germline V gene lookup returns CDR1 LNHNV and CDR2 YYDKDF (reference sequence). V gave up 0 bases and J gave up 8 bases, with 13 bases separating them. The CDR3 covers 15 residues. CDR3 residues: CATSRELGGQEKLFF. CDR3 nucleotide sequence: TGTGCCACCAGCAGAGAGTTGGGGGGTCAAGAAAAACTGTTTTTT.

This clone was seen a handful of times. The chain employs TRBV19 and TRBJ2-4; 12 positions agree with TRBD1. V gave up 5 bases and J gave up 7 bases; unmatched junction bases: 12. This CDR3 is built from 17 residues. Germline V gene data show CDR1 as LNHDA and CDR2 as SQIVND (reference sequence). The CDR3 DNA reads TGTGCCAGTAGTGACCCGTTTACCGGGACAGGGGGCAACATTCAGTACTTC. Translation gives CASSDPFTGTGGNIQYF.

This clone was detected only a few times. The V and J genes are TRBV5-4 and TRBJ1-6; D not certain. CDR1 SGHNT and CDR2 YYREEE come from the germline V gene (reference sequence). The CDR3 totals 16 residues. V was cut by 4 bases and J by 7 bases, with 18 bases left in between. The CDR3 protein is CASSPFGGSLNSPLHF. CDR3 in DNA: TGTGCCAGCAGCCCCTTTGGAGGCAGCTTAAATTCACCCCTCCACTTT.

This clone occurred once. This sequence joins TRBV21-1 and TRBJ2-1; the table calls TRBD2, which could not be checked here. TRBV21-1 constitutes a pseudogene. The CDR3 consists of 14 residues. The CDR3 DNA reads TGTGCCAGCAGCAAGGGACGCGGAGGGAGTGAGCAGTTCTTC. This codes for CASSKGRGGSEQFF.

The rearrangement joins TRBV28 to TRBJ2-7; the match to TRBD2 covers 8 bases. V was pared by 10 bases and J by 3 bases, with 5 bases of the junction left unmatched. The CDR3 has 12 residues. Germline-derived CDR1 and CDR2 are MDHEN and SYDVKM. In DNA form, the CDR3 reads TGTGCCACGGGAGGGCTATTCTACGAGCAGTACTTC. Translation gives CATGGLFYEQYF.

The rearrangement uses TRBV7-9 and TRBJ2-3, with 8 bases that match TRBD1. CDR1 SEHNR and CDR2 FQNEAQ come from the germline V gene (reference sequence). The CDR3 length is 15 residues. The trim removed 2 bases at V and 9 bases at J, leaving 10 bases unmatched. The CDR3 DNA reads as TGTGCCAGCAGCTTACAGGGGGCGCGGGTAGACACGCAGTATTTT. Translation: CASSLQGARVDTQYF. The full variable domain, in which reference TRBV7-9 and TRBJ2-3 provide the parts outside the CDR3, is DTGVSQNPRHKITKRGQNVTFRCDPISEHNRLYWYRQTLGQGPEFLTYFQNEAQLEKSRLLSDRFSAERPKGSFSTLEIQRTEQGDSAMYLCASSLQGARVDTQYFGPGTRLTVL.

This chain joins TRBV5-8 and TRBJ2-5, with TRBD1 matching 9 bases. V was pared by 0 bases and J by 2 bases, with 8 bases of the junction left unmatched. CDR3 length equals 17 residues. Germline V gene lookup returns CDR1 SGHTS and CDR2 YDEGEE. The CDR3 here is CASSLAWTGAPQETQYF. As DNA, the CDR3 is TGTGCCAGCAGCTTGGCCTGGACAGGGGCCCCTCAAGAGACCCAGTACTTC.

This clone was seen a single time. The rearrangement uses TRBV6-5 and TRBJ1-1; maybe TRBD1 (5 bases). V lost 3 bases and J lost 1, with 12 bases in between. CDR3 size: 15 residues. CDR1 is MNHEY and CDR2 is SVGAGI in the germline V gene. The CDR3 is CASSYLGQQNTEAFF. DNA for the CDR3: TGTGCCAGCAGTTATCTAGGACAACAGAACACTGAAGCTTTCTTT.

The genes are TRBV2 and TRBJ2-1, with 8 positions matching TRBD2. The junction had 6 bases not matched to a gene; V was cut back by 4 bases and J by 7 bases. This CDR3 spans 14 amino acids. Germline CDR1 is SNHLY and CDR2 is FYNNEI. CDR3 protein: CASSGGLEGNEQFF. CDR3 nucleotides: TGTGCCAGCAGTGGGGGACTAGAAGGTAATGAGCAGTTCTTC.

CDR3 amino acids: CASSSSGVNQPQHF. In DNA form, the CDR3 reads TGTGCCAGCTCATCCTCAGGGGTCAATCAGCCCCAGCATTTT. The rearrangement uses TRBV18 and TRBJ1-5, with D possibly matching TRBD1 (6 bases). Trimming pared 5 bases from V and 3 bases from J, leaving 11 bases between. The CDR3 has 14 residues. CDR1 KGHSH and CDR2 LQKENI come from the germline V gene.

The chain uses TRBV7-2 and TRBJ2-7; a weak D match, TRBD2 (5 bases). CDR3 length: 15 amino acids. The ends were cut back, 1 base at V and 3 bases at J, with 13 bases in the middle. Germline CDR1 and CDR2: SGHTA and FQGNSA. DNA for the CDR3: TGTGCCAGCAGCTTAGAGCTAGCCCCCAGCTACGAGCAGTACTTC. Protein sequence: CASSLELAPSYEQYF.

This clone is a singleton in its sample. The chain uses TRBV7-9 and TRBJ2-3, with 9 positions matching TRBD2. V dropped 5 bases and J dropped 4; count of bases not matched to a gene: 7. The CDR3 length is 15 residues. Germline assignment: CDR1 SEHNR and CDR2 FQNEAQ (reference sequence). CDR3 amino acids: CASSPISGGSDTQYF. CDR3 nucleotides: TGTGCCAGCAGCCCTATTAGCGGGGGCTCAGATACGCAGTATTTT.

The chain has TRBV25-1 and TRBJ1-1; unclear D gene. Germline CDR1 reads MGHDK; CDR2 reads SYGVNS. The CDR3 runs to 13 residues. Trimming left V 2 bases short and J 3 bases short, with 7 bases between. The DNA for the CDR3 is TGTGCCAGCAGTGAAATCCGGGACACTGAAGCTTTCTTT. Amino acid sequence: CASSEIRDTEAFF.